The entry below gives a single T cell receptor (beta chain) sequence along with its context. The data derive from a study of blood T cell repertoires in COVID-19. CDR3 size: 16 residues. V trimming: 4 bases; J trimming: 3 bases; junction bases outside the gene matches: 10. CDR1 and CDR2 (germline): SGHRS, YFSETQ. Sequencing was performed with immunoSEQ multiplex PCR; in TCRdb, only in-frame clones are kept and a portion is missing. Here the sample spans roughly 78,000 clones, around 89% being singletons. This clonotype originated in a man in his 60s with acute or convalescent COVID-19. The material sequenced was peripheral blood. The chain couples TRBV5-1 to TRBJ1-1, with TRBD1 matching over 9 bases. The CDR3 DNA reads as TGCGCCAGCAGCCCCACAGGGGGCACGGGGGACACTGAAGCTTTCTTT. Its protein is CASSPTGGTGDTEAFF.